This is a list of T cell receptor beta chains from one sample in a study of blood T cell repertoires in COVID-19. Libraries were prepared by immunoSEQ multiplex PCR; TCRdb keeps only in-frame clonotypes and omits some of them. The sample lists 450,000 or so clones, approximately 90% occurring once. The source material was peripheral blood. The receptors come from a man between 18 and 35 years old with COVID-19, enrolled during active disease. Each CDR3 is given with its conserved first and last residue. Fields, in order: clone size, D gene, V gene, J gene, CDR3 protein, CDR3 DNA. D genes are given only for firm matches. Not all rows give a size; the values are once, few, many and, for expanded clones, a class.

-	TRBD2	TRBV5-1	TRBJ2-1	CASSGLAAGDYEQFF	TGCGCCAGCAGCGGACTAGCAGCAGGGGATTATGAGCAGTTCTTC
-	-	TRBV19	TRBJ1-2	CASRDTSGVGYTF	TGTGCCAGTAGGGACACCTCAGGGGTCGGCTACACCTTC
-	-	TRBV2	TRBJ2-7	CASSEEHPMAYEQYF	TGTGCCAGCAGTGAAGAACATCCCATGGCCTACGAGCAGTACTTC
once	-	TRBV19	TRBJ2-2	CASSITITGELFF	TGTGCCAGTAGTATAACTATCACCGGGGAGCTGTTTTTT
-	-	TRBV6-5	TRBJ2-3	CASTYGSSDTQYF	TGTGCCAGCACTTATGGCTCTAGCGATACGCAGTATTTT
-	TRBD1	TRBV4-1	TRBJ2-3	CASSRPDRGKGTDTQYF	TGCGCCAGCAGCCGCCCGGACAGGGGAAAGGGGACAGATACGCAGTATTTT
few	-	TRBV28	TRBJ1-1	CASIRGNTEAFF	TGTGCCTCGATCAGGGGGAACACTGAAGCTTTCTTT
once	TRBD1	TRBV7-8	TRBJ1-4	CASSRDRDEKLFF	TGTGCCAGCAGCCGGGACAGGGATGAAAAACTGTTTTTT
-	-	TRBV7-2	TRBJ2-3	CASSLEEYTDTQYF	TGTGCCAGCAGCTTAGAGGAGTACACAGATACGCAGTATTTT
-	-	TRBV5-6	TRBJ2-5	CASSSKRQARETQYF	TGTGCCAGCAGCTCCAAAAGACAGGCTAGAGAGACCCAGTACTTC
-	TRBD1	TRBV5-1	TRBJ2-5	CASSITGGLEETQYF	TGCGCCAGCAGCATAACAGGGGGGCTGGAAGAGACCCAGTACTTC
once	-	TRBV10-1	TRBJ2-1	CASSDEGGQFF	TGCGCCAGCAGTGATGAGGGCGGGCAGTTCTTC
once	TRBD2	TRBV2	TRBJ2-7	CASGRAGSDYEQYF	TGTGCCAGCGGAAGAGCGGGAAGCGACTACGAGCAGTACTTC
-	TRBD2	TRBV27	TRBJ2-7	CASSSGTSDYEQYF	TGTGCCAGCAGTTCCGGGACTAGCGACTACGAGCAGTACTTC
-	-	TRBV28	TRBJ2-2	CASRALANTGELFF	TGTGCCAGCAGGGCTCTCGCGAACACCGGGGAGCTGTTTTTT
once	-	TRBV5-8	TRBJ2-3	CASGGAFADTQYF	TGTGCCAGCGGGGGGGCATTCGCAGATACGCAGTATTTT
-	-	TRBV6-1	TRBJ2-2	CASRGATGELFF	TGTGCCAGCAGAGGAGCTACCGGGGAGCTGTTTTTT
-	TRBD2	TRBV5-4	TRBJ2-1	CASRSGTSGSNEQFF	TGTGCCAGCAGGTCCGGGACTAGCGGGTCAAATGAGCAGTTCTTC
-	-	TRBV4-1	TRBJ2-5	CASSQAGLETQYF	TGCGCCAGCAGCCAAGCAGGGTTGGAGACCCAGTACTTC
-	TRBD1	TRBV5-1	TRBJ1-3	CASSLGTGGTGNTIYF	TGCGCCAGCAGCTTGGGGACAGGGGGCACTGGAAACACCATATATTTT
-	-	TRBV19	TRBJ1-2	CASSIQRNYGYTF	TGTGCCAGTAGTATACAGAGGAACTATGGCTACACCTTC
-	-	TRBV9	TRBJ2-1	CASSVAGSLYNEQFF	TGTGCCAGCAGCGTAGCAGGTTCACTCTACAATGAGCAGTTCTTC
-	-	TRBV12-3/TRBV12-4	TRBJ2-5	CASSFVQQETQYF	TGTGCCAGCAGTTTTGTACAGCAAGAGACCCAGTACTTC
-	-	TRBV5-4	TRBJ2-2	CASSGSPGVGELFF	TGTGCCAGCAGCGGATCCCCCGGGGTCGGGGAGCTGTTTTTT
-	TRBD1	TRBV5-1	TRBJ1-4	CASSRDSYNEKLFF	TGCGCCAGCAGCCGGGACAGCTACAATGAAAAACTGTTTTTT
once	TRBD1	TRBV25-1	TRBJ2-6	CASSSLGQGSGANVLTF	TGTGCCAGCAGTTCCCTCGGACAGGGCTCTGGGGCCAACGTCCTGACTTTC
once	-	TRBV24-1	TRBJ2-3	CATSDLDLSSTDTQYF	TGTGCCACCAGTGACCTCGACTTATCTAGCACAGATACGCAGTATTTT
-	-	TRBV5-1	TRBJ2-1	CASSLGQVPPFGEQFF	TGCGCCAGCAGCTTGGGACAGGTTCCCCCATTCGGTGAGCAGTTCTTC
-	TRBD2	TRBV24-1	TRBJ2-5	CATSEPGLAGETQYF	TGTGCCACCAGTGAGCCGGGACTAGCGGGAGAGACCCAGTACTTC
-	-	TRBV18	TRBJ2-3	CASSPERQFASDTQYF	TGTGCCAGCTCACCCGAGCGGCAATTTGCTTCCGATACGCAGTATTTT
-	TRBD1	TRBV7-9	TRBJ1-4	CASSSYRGVEEKLFF	TGTGCCAGCAGCTCCTACAGGGGGGTAGAGGAAAAACTGTTTTTT
-	-	TRBV10-3	TRBJ1-3	CAISETPSGNTIYF	TGTGCCATCAGTGAGACACCCTCTGGAAACACCATATATTTT
-	-	TRBV10-1	TRBJ1-1	CASSNRRNTEAFF	TGCGCCAGCAGTAACAGGAGGAACACTGAAGCTTTCTTT
many	TRBD1	TRBV7-8	TRBJ1-5	CASSLGSVAGQVEQPQHF	TGTGCCAGCAGCTTAGGTAGTGTAGCTGGACAGGTTGAGCAGCCCCAGCATTTT
-	TRBD2	TRBV2	TRBJ2-3	CASSEGTSRGTDTQYF	TGTGCCAGCAGTGAAGGGACTAGCCGAGGCACAGATACGCAGTATTTT
-	-	TRBV9	TRBJ1-2	CASSVGGENYGYTF	TGTGCCAGCAGCGTCGGAGGGGAAAACTATGGCTACACCTTC
-	TRBD2	TRBV10-3	TRBJ2-7	CAISEGGGLLDEQYF	TGTGCCATCAGTGAGGGCGGGGGGCTCCTCGACGAGCAGTACTTC
-	-	TRBV3-1/TRBV3-2	TRBJ2-2	CASSPLLELSGELFF	TGTGCCAGCAGCCCTCTCCTAGAGTTGAGCGGGGAGCTGTTTTTT
-	-	TRBV29-1	TRBJ1-2	CSVDEDANYGYTF	TGCAGCGTTGACGAGGATGCTAACTATGGCTACACCTTC
-	-	TRBV28	TRBJ1-1	CASVMSRGGITEAFF	TGTGCCAGCGTTATGTCCCGGGGAGGGATCACTGAAGCTTTCTTT
-	-	TRBV7-9	TRBJ2-4	CASSLSTEDIQYF	TGTGCCAGCAGCTTATCCACGGAGGACATTCAGTACTTC
-	-	TRBV2	TRBJ1-5	CASRQGGQPQHF	TGTGCCAGCAGACAGGGCGGTCAGCCCCAGCATTTT
-	TRBD2	TRBV2	TRBJ2-7	CASSVLAGELEQYF	TGTGCCAGCAGTGTTCTAGCGGGGGAGCTCGAGCAGTACTTC
-	TRBD2	TRBV7-2	TRBJ2-7	CASSLIGLAGGKAYEQYF	TGTGCCAGCAGCTTAATCGGGCTAGCGGGGGGGAAGGCCTACGAGCAGTACTTC
-	-	TRBV3-1/TRBV3-2	TRBJ2-1	CASSPQGHYNEQFF	TGTGCCAGCAGCCCCCAGGGTCACTACAATGAGCAGTTCTTC
once	-	TRBV27	TRBJ1-1	CASRGGTEAFF	TGTGCCAGCAGGGGGGGAACTGAAGCTTTCTTT
-	TRBD2	TRBV4-1	TRBJ2-7	CASSQAGLAGARAIF	TGCGCCAGCAGCCAAGCCGGACTAGCGGGAGCGCGAGCGATCTTC
-	TRBD1	TRBV6-2/TRBV6-3	TRBJ2-7	CASSYGTVYEQYF	TGTGCCAGCAGTTACGGGACAGTGTACGAGCAGTACTTC
-	TRBD2	TRBV15	TRBJ2-1	CATSRVREWYEQFF	TGTGCCACCAGCAGAGTGCGGGAGTGGTATGAGCAGTTCTTC